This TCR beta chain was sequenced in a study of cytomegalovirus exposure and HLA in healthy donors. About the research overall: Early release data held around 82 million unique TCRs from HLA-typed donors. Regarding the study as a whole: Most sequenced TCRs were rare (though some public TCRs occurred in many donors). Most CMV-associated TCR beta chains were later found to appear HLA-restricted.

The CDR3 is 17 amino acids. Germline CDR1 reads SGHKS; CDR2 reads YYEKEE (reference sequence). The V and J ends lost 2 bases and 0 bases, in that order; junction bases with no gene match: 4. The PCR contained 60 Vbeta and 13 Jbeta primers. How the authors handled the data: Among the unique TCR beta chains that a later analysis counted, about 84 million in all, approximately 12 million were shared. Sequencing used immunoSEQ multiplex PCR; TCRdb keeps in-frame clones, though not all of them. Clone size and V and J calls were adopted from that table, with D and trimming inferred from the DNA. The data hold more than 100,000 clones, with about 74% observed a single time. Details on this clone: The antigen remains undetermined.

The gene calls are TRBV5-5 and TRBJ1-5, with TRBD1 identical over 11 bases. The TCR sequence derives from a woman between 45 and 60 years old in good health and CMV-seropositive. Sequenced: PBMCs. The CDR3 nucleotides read TGTGCCAGCAGCTTTGGGACAGGGGGTTATAGCAATCAGCCCCAGCATTTT. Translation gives CASSFGTGGYSNQPQHF.